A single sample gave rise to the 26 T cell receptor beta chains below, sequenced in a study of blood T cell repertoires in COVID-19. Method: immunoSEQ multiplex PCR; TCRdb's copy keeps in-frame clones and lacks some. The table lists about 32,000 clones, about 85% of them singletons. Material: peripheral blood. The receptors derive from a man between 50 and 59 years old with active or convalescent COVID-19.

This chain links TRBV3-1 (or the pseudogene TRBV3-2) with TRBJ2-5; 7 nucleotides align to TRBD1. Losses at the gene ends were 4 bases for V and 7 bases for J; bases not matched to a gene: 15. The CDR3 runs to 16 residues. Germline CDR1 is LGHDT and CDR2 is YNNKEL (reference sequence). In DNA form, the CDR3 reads TGTGCCAGCAGCCCCCAAAACAGGGGCCGCCTTGGGACCCAGTACTTC. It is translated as CASSPQNRGRLGTQYF.

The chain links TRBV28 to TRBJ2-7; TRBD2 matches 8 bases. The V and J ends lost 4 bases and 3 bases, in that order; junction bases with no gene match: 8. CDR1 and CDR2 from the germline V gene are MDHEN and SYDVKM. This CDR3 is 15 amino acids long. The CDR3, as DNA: TGTGCCAGCAGTTCCCCGGGAGGGGTCGTCTACGAGCAGTACTTC. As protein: CASSSPGGVVYEQYF. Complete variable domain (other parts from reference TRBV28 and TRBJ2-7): DVKVTQSSRYLVKRTGEKVFLECVQDMDHENMFWYRQDPGLGLRLIYFSYDVKMKEKGDIPEGYSVSREKKERFSLILESASTNQTSMYLCASSSPGGVVYEQYFGPGTRLTVT.

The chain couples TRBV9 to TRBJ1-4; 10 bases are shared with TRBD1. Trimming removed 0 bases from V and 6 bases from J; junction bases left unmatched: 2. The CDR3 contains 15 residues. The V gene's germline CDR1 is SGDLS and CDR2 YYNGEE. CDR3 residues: CASSVEGQGYEKLFF. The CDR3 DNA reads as TGTGCCAGCAGCGTAGAGGGACAGGGGTATGAAAAACTGTTTTTT.

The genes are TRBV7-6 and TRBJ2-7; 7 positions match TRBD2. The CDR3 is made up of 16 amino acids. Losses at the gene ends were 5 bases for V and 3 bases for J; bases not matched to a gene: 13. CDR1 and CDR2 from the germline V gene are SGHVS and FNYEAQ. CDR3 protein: CASSPNREAGNYEQYF. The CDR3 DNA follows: TGTGCCAGCAGCCCGAATAGGGAAGCGGGGAACTACGAGCAGTACTTC. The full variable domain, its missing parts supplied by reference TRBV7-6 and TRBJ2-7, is GAGVSQSPRYKVTKRGQDVALRCDPISGHVSLYWYRQALGQGPEFLTYFNYEAQQDKSGLPNDRFSAERPEGSISTLTIQRTEQRDSAMYRCASSPNREAGNYEQYFGPGTRLTVT.

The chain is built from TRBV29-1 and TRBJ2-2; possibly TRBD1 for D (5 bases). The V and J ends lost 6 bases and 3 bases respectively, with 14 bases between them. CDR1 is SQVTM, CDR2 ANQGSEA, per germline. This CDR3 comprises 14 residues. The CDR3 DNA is TGCAGCGTCCGACAGCTACGCGACACCGGGGAGCTGTTTTTT. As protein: CSVRQLRDTGELFF.

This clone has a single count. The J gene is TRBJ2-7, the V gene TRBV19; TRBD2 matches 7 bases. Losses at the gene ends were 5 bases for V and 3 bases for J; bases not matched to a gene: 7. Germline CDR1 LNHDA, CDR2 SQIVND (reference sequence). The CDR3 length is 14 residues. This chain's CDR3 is CASSGAGVGYEQYF. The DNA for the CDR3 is TGTGCCAGTAGTGGGGCGGGAGTCGGCTACGAGCAGTACTTC.

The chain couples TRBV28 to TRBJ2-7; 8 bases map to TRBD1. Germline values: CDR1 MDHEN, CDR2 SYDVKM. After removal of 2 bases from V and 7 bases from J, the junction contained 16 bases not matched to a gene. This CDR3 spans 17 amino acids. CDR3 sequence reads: CASSLEPDGTGLWEQYF. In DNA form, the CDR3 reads TGTGCCAGCAGTTTAGAACCCGACGGGACAGGTCTCTGGGAGCAGTACTTC.

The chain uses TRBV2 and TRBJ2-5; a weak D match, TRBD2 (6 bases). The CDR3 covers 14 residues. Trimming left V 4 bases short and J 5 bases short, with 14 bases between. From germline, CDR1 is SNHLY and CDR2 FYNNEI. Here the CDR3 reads CASSGRASRETQYF. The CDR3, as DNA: TGTGCCAGCAGTGGGAGGGCCTCGAGGGAGACCCAGTACTTC. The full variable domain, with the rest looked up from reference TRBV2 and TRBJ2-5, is EPEVTQTPSHQVTQMGQEVILRCVPISNHLYFYWYRQILGQKVEFLVSFYNNEISEKSEIFDDQFSVERPDGSNFTLKIRSTKLEDSAMYFCASSGRASRETQYFGPGTRLLVL.

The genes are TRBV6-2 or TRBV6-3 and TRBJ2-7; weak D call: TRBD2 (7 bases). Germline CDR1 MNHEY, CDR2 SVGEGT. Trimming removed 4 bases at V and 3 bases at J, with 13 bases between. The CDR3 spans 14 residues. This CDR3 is CASSWGGQFYEQYF. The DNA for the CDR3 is TGTGCCAGCAGTTGGGGGGGGCAGTTCTACGAGCAGTACTTC.

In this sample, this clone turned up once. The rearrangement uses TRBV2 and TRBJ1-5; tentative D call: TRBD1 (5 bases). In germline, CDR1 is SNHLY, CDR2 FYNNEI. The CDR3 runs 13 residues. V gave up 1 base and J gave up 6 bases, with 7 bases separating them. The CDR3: CASSEGGVQPQHF. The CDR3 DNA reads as TGTGCCAGCAGTGAAGGGGGGGTTCAGCCCCAGCATTTT.

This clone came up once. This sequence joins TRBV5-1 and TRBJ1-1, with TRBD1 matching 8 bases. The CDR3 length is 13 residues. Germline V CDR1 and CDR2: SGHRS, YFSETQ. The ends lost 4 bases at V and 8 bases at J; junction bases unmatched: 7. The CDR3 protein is CASSADRGLEAFF. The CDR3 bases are TGCGCCAGCAGCGCTGACAGGGGATTGGAAGCTTTCTTT. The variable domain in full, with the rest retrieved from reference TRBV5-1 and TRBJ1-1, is KAGVTQTPRYLIKTRGQQVTLSCSPISGHRSVSWYQQTPGQGLQFLFEYFSETQRNKGNFPGRFSGRQFSNSRSEMNVSTLELGDSALYLCASSADRGLEAFFGQGTRLTVV.

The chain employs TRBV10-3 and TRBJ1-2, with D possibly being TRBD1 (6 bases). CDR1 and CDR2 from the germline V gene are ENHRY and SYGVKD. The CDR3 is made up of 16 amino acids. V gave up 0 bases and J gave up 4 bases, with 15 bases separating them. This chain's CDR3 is CAISESPTGQVYGYTF. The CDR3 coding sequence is TGTGCCATCAGTGAGTCCCCAACGGGACAAGTCTATGGCTACACCTTC.

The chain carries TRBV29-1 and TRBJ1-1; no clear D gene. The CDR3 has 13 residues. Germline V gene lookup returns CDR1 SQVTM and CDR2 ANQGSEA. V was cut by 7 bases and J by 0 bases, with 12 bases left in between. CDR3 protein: CSATDWVNTEAFF. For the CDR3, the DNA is TGCAGCGCAACAGATTGGGTGAACACTGAAGCTTTCTTT. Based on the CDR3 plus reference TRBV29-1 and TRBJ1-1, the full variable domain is SAVISQKPSRDICQRGTSLTIQCQVDSQVTMMFWYRQQPGQSLTLIATANQGSEATYESGFVIDKFPISRPNLTFSTLTVSNMSPEDSSIYLCSATDWVNTEAFFGQGTRLTVV.

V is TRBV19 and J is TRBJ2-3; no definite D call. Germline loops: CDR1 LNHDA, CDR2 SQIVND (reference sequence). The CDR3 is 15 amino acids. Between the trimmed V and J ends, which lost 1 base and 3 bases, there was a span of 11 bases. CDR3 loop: CASSIAPSKTDTQYF. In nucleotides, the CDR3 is TGTGCCAGTAGTATAGCCCCCAGTAAAACAGATACGCAGTATTTT.

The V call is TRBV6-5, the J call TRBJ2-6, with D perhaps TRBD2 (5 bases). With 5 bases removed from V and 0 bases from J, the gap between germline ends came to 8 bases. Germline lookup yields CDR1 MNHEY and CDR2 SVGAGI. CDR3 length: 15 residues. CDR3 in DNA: TGTGCCAGCAGTCCGGGGTCCTCTGGGGCCAACGTCCTGACTTTC. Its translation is CASSPGSSGANVLTF.

The CDR3 DNA is TGTGCCAGCTCAGGGACAGGGACGAATGGCTACACCTTC. Residues: CASSGTGTNGYTF. The chain employs TRBV18 and TRBJ1-2; TRBD1 agrees at 9 bases. This CDR3 contains 13 residues. The V gene's germline CDR1 is KGHSH and CDR2 LQKENI. V shed 5 bases, J shed 6 bases, and the junction held 4 bases outside the gene matches.

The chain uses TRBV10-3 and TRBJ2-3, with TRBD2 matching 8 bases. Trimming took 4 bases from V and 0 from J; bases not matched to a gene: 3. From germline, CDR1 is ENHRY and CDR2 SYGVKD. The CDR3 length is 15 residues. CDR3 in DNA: TGTGCCATCAGTGTCGGCGGGAGGAGCACAGATACGCAGTATTTT. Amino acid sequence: CAISVGGRSTDTQYF.

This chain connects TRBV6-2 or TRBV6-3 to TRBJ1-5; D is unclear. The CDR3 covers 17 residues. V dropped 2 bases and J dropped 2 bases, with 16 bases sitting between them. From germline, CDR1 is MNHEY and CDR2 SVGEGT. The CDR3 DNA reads TGTGCCAGCAGTTACGCCGGGGTCCTAGGTGGCAATCAGCCCCAGCATTTT. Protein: CASSYAGVLGGNQPQHF.

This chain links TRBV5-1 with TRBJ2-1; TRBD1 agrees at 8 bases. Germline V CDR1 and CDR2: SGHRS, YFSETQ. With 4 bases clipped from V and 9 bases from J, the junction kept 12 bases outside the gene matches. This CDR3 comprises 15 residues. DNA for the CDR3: TGCGCCAGCAGCCCCTTAAGACAGGGGATCGGTGAGCAGTTCTTC. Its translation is CASSPLRQGIGEQFF. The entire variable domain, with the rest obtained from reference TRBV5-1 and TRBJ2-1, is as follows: KAGVTQTPRYLIKTRGQQVTLSCSPISGHRSVSWYQQTPGQGLQFLFEYFSETQRNKGNFPGRFSGRQFSNSRSEMNVSTLELGDSALYLCASSPLRQGIGEQFFGPGTRLTVL.

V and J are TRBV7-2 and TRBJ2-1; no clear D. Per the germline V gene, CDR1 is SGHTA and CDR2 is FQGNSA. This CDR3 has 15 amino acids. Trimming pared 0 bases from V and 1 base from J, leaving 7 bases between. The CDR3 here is CASSLARSSYNEQFF. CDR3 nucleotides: TGTGCCAGCAGCTTAGCGCGAAGTTCCTACAATGAGCAGTTCTTC.

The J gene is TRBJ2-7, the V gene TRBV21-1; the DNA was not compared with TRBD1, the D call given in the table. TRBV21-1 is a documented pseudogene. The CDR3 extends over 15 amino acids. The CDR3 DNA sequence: TGTGCCAGCAGCAAAGGTAGGGGGCAATTATACGAGCAGTACTTC. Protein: CASSKGRGQLYEQYF.

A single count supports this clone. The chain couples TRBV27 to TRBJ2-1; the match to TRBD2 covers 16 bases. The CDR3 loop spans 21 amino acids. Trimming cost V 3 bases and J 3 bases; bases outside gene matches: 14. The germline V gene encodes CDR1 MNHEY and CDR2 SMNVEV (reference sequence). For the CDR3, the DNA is TGTGCCAGCAGTTTTATTTGCGGGACTAGCGGGAGGGCCTCAAGCTACAATGAGCAGTTCTTC. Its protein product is CASSFICGTSGRASSYNEQFF.

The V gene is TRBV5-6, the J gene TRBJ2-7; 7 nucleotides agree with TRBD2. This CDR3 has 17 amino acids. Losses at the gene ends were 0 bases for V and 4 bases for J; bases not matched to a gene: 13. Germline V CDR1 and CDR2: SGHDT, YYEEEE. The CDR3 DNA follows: TGTGCCAGCAGCTTGGGTCGCGGACTAGTCGGATTGTACGAGCAGTACTTC. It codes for CASSLGRGLVGLYEQYF.

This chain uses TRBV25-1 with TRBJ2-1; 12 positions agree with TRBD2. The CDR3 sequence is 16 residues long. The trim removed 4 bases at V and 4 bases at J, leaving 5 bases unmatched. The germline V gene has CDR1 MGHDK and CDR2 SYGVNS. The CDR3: CASSGGLAGKYNEQFF. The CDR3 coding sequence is TGTGCCAGCAGTGGGGGACTAGCGGGCAAATACAATGAGCAGTTCTTC.

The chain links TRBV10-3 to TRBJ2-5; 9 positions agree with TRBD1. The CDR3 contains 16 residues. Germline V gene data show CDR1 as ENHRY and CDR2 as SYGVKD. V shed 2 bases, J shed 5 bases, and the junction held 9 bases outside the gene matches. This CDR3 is CAISEPQGARDETQYF. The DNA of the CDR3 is TGTGCCATCAGTGAGCCACAGGGGGCGCGGGATGAGACCCAGTACTTC.

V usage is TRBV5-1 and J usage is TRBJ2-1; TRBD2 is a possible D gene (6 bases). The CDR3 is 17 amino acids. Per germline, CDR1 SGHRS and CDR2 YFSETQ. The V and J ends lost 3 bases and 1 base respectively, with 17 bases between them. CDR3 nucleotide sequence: TGCGCCAGCAGCTCAACTTGGAGCGGGCGATCCTACAATGAGCAGTTCTTC. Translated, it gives CASSSTWSGRSYNEQFF.